The 7 T cell receptor beta chains below were found in one sample sequenced in a study of blood T cell repertoires in COVID-19. Clones were read by immunoSEQ multiplex PCR, and TCRdb kept only the in-frame ones, dropping some. The data hold about 72,000 clones, with under 90% observed a single time. The material sequenced was peripheral blood. Source of these receptors: a man aged 70-80 years with active or convalescent COVID-19.

The chain is built from TRBV28 and TRBJ1-2; D is perhaps TRBD1 (6 bases). This CDR3 spans 16 amino acids. The V end was cut by 4 bases, the J end by 4 bases, with 19 bases between. Germline V lookup: CDR1 MDHEN, CDR2 SYDVKM. The CDR3 here is CASSSPGTKDSYGYTF. CDR3 coding DNA: TGTGCCAGCAGTTCACCCGGGACAAAGGATAGCTATGGCTACACCTTC.

In its sample, this clone was seen a few times. V gene TRBV5-1 combines with J gene TRBJ2-7; 12 nucleotides match TRBD1. Trimming took 3 bases from V and 7 from J; bases not matched to a gene: 2. The CDR3 sequence is 13 residues long. Germline values: CDR1 SGHRS, CDR2 YFSETQ. CDR3 coding DNA: TGCGCCAGCAGCTCGGGACAGGGGGCGGAGCAGTACTTC. This gives the protein CASSSGQGAEQYF.

Only one count was recorded for this clone. The rearrangement uses TRBV5-6 and TRBJ1-2; 8 nucleotides align to TRBD1. Trimming removed 4 bases from V and 8 bases from J; junction bases left unmatched: 13. Germline values: CDR1 SGHDT, CDR2 YYEEEE. CDR3 size: 15 residues. CDR3 nucleotides: TGTGCCAGCAGCCCAGGGGGCACGGGGTTGAGAGGCTACACCTTC. Amino acids: CASSPGGTGLRGYTF.

As DNA, the CDR3 is TGTGCCAGCAGCCCGACAGGGTTCGGCACTGAAGCTTTCTTT. It encodes CASSPTGFGTEAFF. This chain joins TRBV6-6 and TRBJ1-1; 7 nucleotides line up with TRBD1. From germline, CDR1 is MNHNY and CDR2 SVGAGI (reference sequence). The J segment lost 4 bases and the V segment lost 6 bases, leaving 8 bases of the junction unmatched. The CDR3 contains 14 residues.

CDR3 protein: CASSLSQQETQYF. The CDR3 DNA reads as TGCGCCAGCAGCTTATCTCAGCAAGAGACCCAGTACTTC. The chain couples TRBV5-1 to TRBJ2-5, with no clear D. This CDR3 region has 13 residues. The germline V gene has CDR1 SGHRS and CDR2 YFSETQ. V lost 2 bases to trimming and J lost 2 bases, with 7 bases between them.

V usage is TRBV3-1 (or the pseudogene TRBV3-2) and J usage is TRBJ2-1, with TRBD2 matching over 8 bases. The J segment lost 6 bases and the V segment lost 0 bases, leaving 4 bases of the junction unmatched. CDR3 size: 15 residues. Germline CDR1 LGHDT, CDR2 YNNKEL (reference sequence). CDR3 sequence reads: CASSQEFGTSNEQFF. The CDR3 DNA follows: TGTGCCAGCAGCCAAGAATTTGGGACTAGCAATGAGCAGTTCTTC.

The chain is built from TRBV12-3 or TRBV12-4 and TRBJ1-5; TRBD1 is a possible D gene (6 bases). This CDR3 spans 13 amino acids. V lost 1 base and J lost 5, with 6 bases in between. CDR3 sequence (DNA): TGTGCCAGCAGTTTAGAGGGGGATCAGCCCCAGCATTTT. It yields the protein CASSLEGDQPQHF.